This T cell receptor (beta chain) came from a study of T-cell reconstitution after alpha-beta-depleted transplantation in children. The table lists this clonotype with many counts. A library of TCRbeta sequences, prepared with unique molecular identifiers, was generated. TCRdb analysed the PCR reads with MiXCR anew, one entry per CDR3 protein. The sample holds around 600,000 distinct CDR3 sequences, approximately 17% seen once. V lost 2 bases and J 2 bases, leaving 12 bases between the germline ends. From germline, CDR1 is MNHEY and CDR2 SVGEGT. This CDR3 is 15 amino acids long. This clonotype was sampled from a human donor who donated a stem cell graft to a child with acute myeloid leukemia. The chain links TRBV6-2 or TRBV6-3 to TRBJ2-5; D is tentatively TRBD1 or TRBD2 (5 bases each). Sample: PBMCs from the stem cell graft donor, taken from the stem cell graft. This CDR3 reads CASSYRDLPQETQYF. The CDR3 nucleotides read TGTGCCAGCAGTTACCGGGACCTTCCACAAGAGACCCAGTACTTC.